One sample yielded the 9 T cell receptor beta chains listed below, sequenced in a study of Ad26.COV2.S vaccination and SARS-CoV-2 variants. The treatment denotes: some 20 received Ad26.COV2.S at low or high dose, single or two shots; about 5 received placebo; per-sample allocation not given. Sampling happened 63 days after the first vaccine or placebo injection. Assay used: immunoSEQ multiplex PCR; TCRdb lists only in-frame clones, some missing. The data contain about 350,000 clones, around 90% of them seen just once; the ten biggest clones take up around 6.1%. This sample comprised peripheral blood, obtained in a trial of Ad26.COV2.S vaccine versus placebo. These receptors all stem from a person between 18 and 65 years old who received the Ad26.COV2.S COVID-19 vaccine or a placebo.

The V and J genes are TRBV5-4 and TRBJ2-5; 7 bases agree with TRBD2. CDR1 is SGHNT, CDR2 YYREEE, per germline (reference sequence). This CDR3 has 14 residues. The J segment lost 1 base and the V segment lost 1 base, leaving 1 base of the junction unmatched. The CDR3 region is CASSLRLAQETQYF. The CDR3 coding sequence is TGTGCCAGCAGCTTGAGACTAGCCCAAGAGACCCAGTACTTC.

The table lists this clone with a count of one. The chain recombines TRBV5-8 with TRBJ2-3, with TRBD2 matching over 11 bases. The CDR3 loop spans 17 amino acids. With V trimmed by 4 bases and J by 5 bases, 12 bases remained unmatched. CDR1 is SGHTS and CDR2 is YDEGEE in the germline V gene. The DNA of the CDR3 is TGTGCCAGCAGCCTGGGACTAGCGGCCGGCACAGTAGATACGCAGTATTTT. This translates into CASSLGLAAGTVDTQYF. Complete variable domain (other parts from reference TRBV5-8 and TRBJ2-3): EAGVTQSPTHLIKTRGQQATLRCSPISGHTSVYWYQQALGLGLQFLLWYDEGEERNRGNFPPRFSGRQFPNYSSELNVNALELEDSALYLCASSLGLAAGTVDTQYFGPGTRLTVL.

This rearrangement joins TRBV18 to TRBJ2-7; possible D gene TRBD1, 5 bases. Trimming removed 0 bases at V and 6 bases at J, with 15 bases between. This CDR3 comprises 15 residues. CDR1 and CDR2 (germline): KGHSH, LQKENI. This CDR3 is CASSPPNRKGFEQYF. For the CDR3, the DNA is TGTGCCAGCTCACCACCGAATCGCAAGGGGTTCGAGCAGTACTTC.

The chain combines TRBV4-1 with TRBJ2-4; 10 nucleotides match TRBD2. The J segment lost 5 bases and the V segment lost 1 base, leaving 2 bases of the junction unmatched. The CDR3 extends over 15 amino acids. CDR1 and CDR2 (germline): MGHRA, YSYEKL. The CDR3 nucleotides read TGCGCCAGCAGCCAAGGCGGACTAGCGGAAAACATTCAGTACTTC. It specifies CASSQGGLAENIQYF.

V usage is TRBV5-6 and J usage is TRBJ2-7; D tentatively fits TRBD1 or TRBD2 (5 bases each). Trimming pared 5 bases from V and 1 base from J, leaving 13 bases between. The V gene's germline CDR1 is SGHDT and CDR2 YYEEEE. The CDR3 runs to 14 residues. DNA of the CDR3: TGTGCCAGCAGTCCCCGAGGGGATTCCTACGAGCAGTACTTC. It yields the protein CASSPRGDSYEQYF.

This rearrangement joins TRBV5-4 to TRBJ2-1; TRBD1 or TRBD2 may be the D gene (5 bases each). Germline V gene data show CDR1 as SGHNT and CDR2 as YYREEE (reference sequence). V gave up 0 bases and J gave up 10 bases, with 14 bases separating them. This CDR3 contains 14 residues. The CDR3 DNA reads TGTGCCAGCAGCTTGGCGGGGCTACGACGCGAGCAGTTCTTC. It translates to CASSLAGLRREQFF.

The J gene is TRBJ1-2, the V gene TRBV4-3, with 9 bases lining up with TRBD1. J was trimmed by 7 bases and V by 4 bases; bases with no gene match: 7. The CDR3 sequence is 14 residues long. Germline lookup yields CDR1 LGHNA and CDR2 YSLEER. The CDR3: CASSRDRDSVGYTF. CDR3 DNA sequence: TGCGCCAGCAGCCGGGACAGGGATTCGGTTGGCTACACCTTC.

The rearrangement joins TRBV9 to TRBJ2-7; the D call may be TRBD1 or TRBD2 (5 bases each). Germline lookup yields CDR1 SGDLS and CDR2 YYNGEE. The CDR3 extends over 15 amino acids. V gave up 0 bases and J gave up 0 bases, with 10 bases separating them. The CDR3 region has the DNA TGTGCCAGCAGCGTAGATGGGGGAGCCTCCTACGAGCAGTACTTC. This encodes CASSVDGGASYEQYF.

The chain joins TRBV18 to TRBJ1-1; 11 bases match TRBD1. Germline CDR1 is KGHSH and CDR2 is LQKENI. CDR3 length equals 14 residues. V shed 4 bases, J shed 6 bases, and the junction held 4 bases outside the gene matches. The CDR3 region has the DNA TGTGCCAGCTCACGGGACAGGGGGGTCCCTGAAGCTTTCTTT. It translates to CASSRDRGVPEAFF.